The 4 T cell receptor beta chains below all came from one sample that was sequenced in a study of cytomegalovirus exposure and HLA in healthy donors (dated by TCRdb to 2016 to 2017). Receptor amplification or capture employed the immunoSEQ multiplex PCR assay. A mixture of 60 forward primers for TCR Vbeta segments and 13 reverse primers for TCR Jbeta segments was used in the multiplex PCR. Held by TCRdb, this immuneACCESS table contains in-frame sequences only and omits some clones. Under half of the omission traces to an unresolved V gene where checked; the cause of the rest is unknown. The sample table shows approximately 150,000 clones, and more than 65% are seen once. Around 1.3% of the sample is taken by the ten largest. The sample consisted of PBMCs. The receptors shown here come from a woman aged 45-60 years in good health and CMV-seronegative.

The V gene is TRBV19, the J gene TRBJ2-7; D uncertain. The CDR3 loop spans 13 amino acids. V lost 1 base and J 2 bases, leaving 6 bases between the germline ends. Germline V gene data show CDR1 as LNHDA and CDR2 as SQIVND (reference sequence). CDR3: CASSIAGAYEQYF. The CDR3 nucleotides read TGTGCCAGTAGTATAGCCGGAGCCTACGAGCAGTACTTC.

The chain employs TRBV4-1 and TRBJ2-7; D might be TRBD1 (5 bases). This CDR3 is built from 13 residues. The V gene lost 5 bases and the J gene lost 3 bases, with 11 bases spanning the gap. The germline V gene has CDR1 MGHRA and CDR2 YSYEKL. The CDR3 here is CASSETVYYEQYF. CDR3 sequence (DNA): TGCGCCAGCAGCGAGACAGTTTACTACGAGCAGTACTTC.

This rearrangement joins TRBV9 to TRBJ2-2; TRBD1 aligns across 7 bases. V lost 3 bases and J lost 2; bases outside the gene matches: 13. This CDR3 contains 18 residues. Germline V CDR1 and CDR2: SGDLS, YYNGEE. The CDR3 loop reads CASSGPGKGASNTGELFF. DNA for the CDR3: TGTGCCAGCAGCGGTCCCGGGAAGGGGGCGTCCAACACCGGGGAGCTGTTTTTT.

Only a few counts were recorded for this clone. The chain joins TRBV7-2 to TRBJ2-5; 11 nucleotides agree with TRBD1. CDR1 is SGHTA, CDR2 FQGNSA, per germline. The junction had 3 bases not matched to a gene; V was cut back by 1 base and J by 5 bases. This CDR3 has 15 amino acids. For the CDR3, the DNA is TGTGCCAGCAGCTTAGGGACAGGGGGCTGGGAGACCCAGTACTTC. Protein: CASSLGTGGWETQYF.